The table lists the clone carrying this T cell receptor beta chain with many counts. Genomic DNA belonging to each subset was distributed in equal measure over several immunoSEQ plates. Sequenced by immunoSEQ multiplex PCR; TCRdb stores in-frame clones only, minus some. The top ten clones hold around 13% of a sample with around 500,000 clones, approximately 80% of them seen once. This sample is part of a study of shared clonotypes between healthy human individuals. V gave up 4 bases and J gave up 10 bases; unmatched junction bases: 5. This CDR3 is 14 amino acids long. Germline CDR1 and CDR2: SGHRS and YFSETQ.

The chain joins TRBV5-1 to TRBJ1-6, with 10 bases lining up with TRBD1. This TCR came from a woman aged 40 to 55 in good health. Some clones in this sample may be carry-over from other donors' samples. Material for sequencing was PBMCs. CDR3 sequence: CASSDGTGESPLHF. In nucleotides, the CDR3 is TGCGCCAGCAGCGACGGGACAGGGGAGTCACCCCTCCACTTT.